The T cell receptor (beta chain) under discussion was sequenced for a study of blood T cell repertoires in COVID-19 (dated by TCRdb to between 2020 and 2021). Some background on the complete study: Samples from collaborators originated in the United States, Italy and Spain and spanned both the acute and convalescent phases of COVID-19. Deeply sampled blood TCRbeta repertoires from subjects exposed to, actively infected with, or recovered from COVID-19 were included in the dataset. Sample metadata almost always included a de-identified subject ID, COVID-19 status, age in years and sex. The repertoires were released in a freely available public database meant as a resource for research on the immune response to SARS-CoV-2. Samples came from the ongoing ImmuneRACE study (first 160 participants) plus 1,254 subjects from 6 global collaborators. The prospective study material was composed of cDNA or gDNA derived from T cells, B-cell-depleted T cells, or PBMCs. Where HLA class I and class II types were available, the types were taken from metadata supplied by the sample provider, not from assay-based typing.

Whole blood was collected in K2EDTA tubes by collaborating institutions according to the institutions' own protocols. For TCRbeta analysis, collaborator samples were shipped as frozen whole blood, as isolated PBMCs, or as DNA extracted from either sample type. The immunoSEQ Assay, a bias-controlled multiplex PCR, was used to amplify TCRbeta CDR3 regions from genomic DNA. Per the source publication's procedure: The number of nucleated cells in each sample was estimated by amplification of reference gene primers within the assay. To quantify the absolute abundance of each unique TCRbeta CDR3 rearrangement, sequence reads were collapsed and filtered. For each sample, productive Simpson clonality was calculated by taking the square root of Simpson's diversity index across productive rearrangements. As stored in TCRdb, this immuneACCESS dataset retains in-frame rearrangements with V and J assigned. A fraction of the clones does not appear; measured against another copy, unresolved V genes explain less than half of the discrepancy, and the remainder lacks a known reason. That table gives V, J and clone size, and the DNA gave D and trimming. The sample records 300,000 to 400,000 clones, about 88% of which are singletons. The ten largest clones add up to around 3% of the sample.

Points on this clone: Which antigen it targets is not known. No much larger clone is present one base from it, and per-base qualities are unavailable.

Beyond this particular receptor, the publication reports: How much clinical and demographic metadata was included differed by source and by participant, and the metadata was provided uncurated.

The CDR3, cysteine through phenylalanine, is 15 amino acids long. CDR3 DNA is the only sequence kept; it has 45 bases, read in frame from the first base. From a lookup of the germline V gene, CDR1 and CDR2 are KGHSH and LQKENI. Trimming removed 2 bases from V and 2 bases from J, leaving 10 bases between the germline ends. The sample taken for sequencing was peripheral blood. This clonotype originated in a human donor in a cohort sampled during active COVID-19. The chain is assembled from TRBV18 and TRBJ2-4; TRBD1 is possibly the D segment (5 matching bases). The CDR3 amino acid sequence is: CASSPVRGPKNIQYF. The nucleotide sequence reads as follows: TGTGCCAGCTCACCAGTAAGGGGCCCCAAAAACATTCAGTACTTC.